The sequence of this T cell receptor beta chain was determined in a study of blood T cell repertoires in COVID-19. Across the study: The origin of the acute and convalescent COVID-19 samples was the United States, Italy and Spain.

The germline CDR1 and CDR2 sequences are MGHRA and YSYEKL. The CDR3 totals 14 residues. Trimming left V 0 bases short and J 2 bases short, with 7 bases between. Which cohort a participant joined came from the clinical history participants gave. Data came from immunoSEQ multiplex PCR; TCRdb stores just in-frame clones and leaves some out. Of some 250,000 clones listed, about nine tenths are singletons. This clonotype originated in a man between 18 and 35 years old who had recovered from COVID-19. The sequenced sample was PBMCs or T cells enriched from blood (not recorded which). The rearrangement links TRBV4-1 to TRBJ2-5, with unresolved D. CDR3 protein: CASSQDLSQETQYF. The DNA of the CDR3 is TGCGCCAGCAGCCAAGACCTCTCTCAAGAGACCCAGTACTTC.